This T cell receptor (beta chain) comes out of a study of blood T cell repertoires in COVID-19. Background on the study: Samples taken during acute and convalescent COVID-19 were collected in the United States, Italy and Spain. In each case, the material was cDNA or gDNA derived from T cells, B-cell-depleted T cells, or PBMCs.

Trimming cost V 9 bases and J 5 bases, with 9 bases left between them. The CDR3 extends over 11 amino acids. Germline CDR1 LNHDA, CDR2 SQIVND (reference sequence). In the authors' methods: Counts of nucleated cells, estimated from reference gene primer amplification, were obtained. Method: immunoSEQ multiplex PCR; TCRdb's copy keeps in-frame clones and lacks some. Clone size and the V and J calls come from that table; the DNA yielded D and trimming. The data hold around 400,000 clones, with 87% observed a single time. The receptor's source is a woman in her fifties or sixties with COVID-19, enrolled during active disease. The genes are TRBV19 and TRBJ2-3; D possibly corresponds to TRBD1 (6 bases). The sample taken for sequencing was peripheral blood. The chain's CDR3 is CASRGRDTQYF. CDR3 bases: TGTGCCAGCAGGGGACGAGATACGCAGTATTTT.